Sequencing of this T cell receptor (beta chain) was carried out in a study of T cell repertoires in cytomegalovirus infection. MiXCR, applied by TCRdb to the reads, yields one record per CDR3 protein. This table holds nearly 550,000 distinct CDR3 sequences, 15% to 20% found once. The V end lost 6 bases, the J end lost 0 bases, and 8 bases lay between the germline ends. This CDR3 has 13 amino acids. Germline V CDR1 and CDR2: ENHRY, SYGVKD. The sequencing input was CD8+ T cells from PBMCs. The TCR was taken from a human donor in good health (CMV status not recorded). Some clones in this sample may be carry-over from other donors' samples. The chain employs TRBV10-3 and TRBJ1-1; tentative D call: TRBD1 (5 bases). The CDR3 loop is CAISRDVNTEAFF. CDR3 nucleotide sequence: TGTGCCATCAGCCGGGACGTGAACACTGAAGCTTTCTTT.